The next 15 T cell receptor beta chains were all read from a single sample in a study of T cells in Graves' hyperthyroidism and ophthalmopathy. From RNA transcripts, TCR beta CDR3 regions were amplified. HTBI primers were the set used in a first-round RT-PCR of the TCR CDR3. TCRdb re-derived calls from the multiplex PCR reads in MiXCR, one entry per CDR3 protein. The repertoire holds hundreds of thousands of distinct CDR3 sequences, with roughly 37% as singletons. The sequenced material came from blood. Every receptor here comes from a man between 18 and 29 years old with Graves' hyperthyroidism.

This clonotype was counted at least ten times. The gene calls are TRBV7-9 and TRBJ2-2; D call uncertain. CDR1 is SEHNR and CDR2 is FQNEAQ in the germline V gene (reference sequence). The CDR3 sequence is 14 residues long. Trimming left V 5 bases short and J 8 bases short, with 15 bases between. CDR3 loop: CASSPQLSQGELFF. In DNA form, the CDR3 reads TGTGCCAGCAGCCCCCAGCTTAGCCAAGGGGAGCTGTTTTTT.

The V and J genes are TRBV25-1 and TRBJ2-6; D not certain. CDR3 length: 14 residues. Trimming took off 8 bases at V and 2 bases at J, with 10 bases between the two ends. Germline CDR1 is MGHDK and CDR2 is SYGVNS. CDR3 sequence (DNA): TGTGCCAGCGTAGGCCCCCCTGGGGCCAACGTCCTGACTTTC. This gives the protein CASVGPPGANVLTF.

This clonotype was counted between two and nine times. This chain connects TRBV6-5 to TRBJ2-7; possibly TRBD2 for D (6 bases). V was shortened by 6 bases and J by 5 bases, with 14 bases between the two germline ends. This CDR3 has 13 amino acids. CDR1 and CDR2 from the germline V gene are MNHEY and SVGAGI. CDR3 nucleotide sequence: TGTGCCAGCAGACCGGGGGTAGAGGACGAGCAGTACTTC. Protein product: CASRPGVEDEQYF.

This clonotype was seen at least ten times. This sequence joins TRBV29-1 and TRBJ1-1, with unresolved D. CDR1 is SQVTM, CDR2 ANQGSEA, per germline. V was cut by 3 bases and J by 7 bases, with 9 bases left in between. This CDR3 contains 11 residues. The CDR3 bases are TGCAGCGTTGATTTTGGGTTTGAAGCTTTCTTT. Amino acids: CSVDFGFEAFF. Looking up the rest from reference TRBV29-1 and TRBJ1-1 gives the full variable domain: SAVISQKPSRDICQRGTSLTIQCQVDSQVTMMFWYRQQPGQSLTLIATANQGSEATYESGFVIDKFPISRPNLTFSTLTVSNMSPEDSSIYLCSVDFGFEAFFGQGTRLTVV.

This clonotype was counted ten times or more. This chain links TRBV12-3 or TRBV12-4 with TRBJ1-2, with D tentatively TRBD1 (5 bases). The CDR3 loop spans 13 amino acids. V was pared by 4 bases and J by 3 bases, with 9 bases between. The CDR3 DNA reads TGTGCCAGCAGTTCCGAGGGGTACTATGGCTACACCTTC. Translating it yields CASSSEGYYGYTF.

The chain carries TRBV29-1 and TRBJ2-5; either TRBD1 or TRBD2 may fit D (5 bases each). From germline, CDR1 is SQVTM and CDR2 ANQGSEA. CDR3 size: 14 residues. V was clipped by 6 bases and J by 1 base, with 15 bases between them. CDR3 DNA: TGCAGCGTGACCGGGACGGTGCTCCAAGAGACCCAGTACTTC. This translates into CSVTGTVLQETQYF.

The chain uses TRBV10-3 and TRBJ2-5, with TRBD2 as a possible D gene (6 bases). This CDR3 spans 11 amino acids. Germline V gives CDR1 ENHRY, CDR2 SYGVKD. V lost 10 bases to trimming and J lost 2 bases, with 8 bases between them. The CDR3: CATGAQETQYF. CDR3 in DNA: TGTGCCACGGGAGCGCAAGAGACCCAGTACTTC.

This clonotype was counted at least ten times. The chain recombines TRBV7-9 with TRBJ2-2, with D possibly TRBD2 on 6 matching bases. Germline lookup yields CDR1 SEHNR and CDR2 FQNEAQ (reference sequence). The V end lost 9 bases, the J end lost 7 bases, and 15 bases lay between the germline ends. There are 13 residues in the CDR3. The CDR3 protein is CASRDSPGGELFF. The DNA for the CDR3 is TGTGCCAGTCGGGACTCCCCAGGCGGGGAGCTGTTTTTT. Together with reference TRBV7-9 and TRBJ2-2, the CDR3 gives the full variable domain: DTGVSQNPRHKITKRGQNVTFRCDPISEHNRLYWYRQTLGQGPEFLTYFQNEAQLEKSRLLSDRFSAERPKGSFSTLEIQRTEQGDSAMYLCASRDSPGGELFFGEGSRLTVL.

The rearrangement links TRBV2 to TRBJ2-5; 8 positions match TRBD2. The CDR3 is 16 residues long. J lost 5 bases, V lost 6 bases, and 14 bases had no gene match. CDR1 and CDR2 from the germline V gene are SNHLY and FYNNEI. CDR3 in DNA: TGTGCCAGCAGCCCCGGGGGAGCGGGAGTTTGGGAGACCCAGTACTTC. Translation: CASSPGGAGVWETQYF.

The chain employs TRBV7-2 and TRBJ2-7, with TRBD1 as a possible D gene (5 bases). The CDR3 has 16 residues. Deletions cut 3 bases from V and 7 bases from J, with 22 bases between. Germline CDR1 and CDR2: SGHTA and FQGNSA. The CDR3 loop reads CASSLGPDRYFEEQYF. The CDR3 DNA reads TGTGCCAGCAGCTTGGGGCCGGACCGATACTTCGAAGAGCAGTACTTC.

The V call is TRBV2, the J call TRBJ2-5; no clear D gene. Between the trimmed V and J ends, which lost 2 bases and 4 bases, there was a span of 8 bases. This CDR3 comprises 13 residues. Germline loops: CDR1 SNHLY, CDR2 FYNNEI. The CDR3 DNA follows: TGTGCCAGCAGTGAACCGGGCTCAGAGACCCAGTACTTC. This translates into CASSEPGSETQYF.

The chain links TRBV12-3 or TRBV12-4 to TRBJ1-4; tentative D call: TRBD1 (5 bases). The CDR3 runs 13 residues. V was shortened by 7 bases and J by 8 bases, with 14 bases between the two germline ends. In nucleotides, the CDR3 is TGTGCCAGCATCCAAAGGGGTGGGGAAAAACTGTTTTTT. As protein: CASIQRGGEKLFF.

This clonotype appeared a few times. The chain is built from TRBV20-1 and TRBJ2-7, with 10 bases fitting TRBD1. V lost 6 bases to trimming and J lost 6 bases; unmatched junction nucleotides: 5. The CDR3 consists of 12 residues. CDR1 DFQATT and CDR2 SNEGSKA come from the germline V gene (reference sequence). CDR3 nucleotides: TGCAGTGCAGCGGGACAGGGGTTCGAGCAGTACTTC. Its protein is CSAAGQGFEQYF.

This chain links TRBV12-5 with TRBJ1-1, with D unclear. The CDR3 spans 11 residues. Germline V gene sequence: CDR1 LGHNT, CDR2 FRNRAP. The V gene lost 7 bases and the J gene lost 5 bases, with 8 bases spanning the gap. The CDR3 is CASARWTEAFF. The CDR3, as DNA: TGTGCTAGTGCCCGTTGGACTGAAGCTTTCTTT.

The chain combines TRBV3-1 with TRBJ1-2; TRBD1 might be the D (6 bases). Germline CDR1 is LGHDT and CDR2 is YNNKEL (reference sequence). This CDR3 contains 15 residues. Between the trimmed V and J ends, which lost 2 bases and 4 bases, there was a span of 14 bases. CDR3: CASSQTDGQPYGYTF. CDR3 nucleotides: TGTGCCAGCAGCCAAACGGATGGACAGCCCTATGGCTACACCTTC. Full variable domain (remainder filled in from reference TRBV3-1 and TRBJ1-2): DTAVSQTPKYLVTQMGNDKSIKCEQNLGHDTMYWYKQDSKKFLKIMFSYNNKELIINETVPNRFSPKSPDKAHLNLHINSLELGDSAVYFCASSQTDGQPYGYTFGSGTRLTVV.